This TCR beta chain was profiled in a study of blood T cell repertoires in COVID-19. In the study overall: T cells, B-cell-depleted T cells, or PBMCs supplied cDNA or gDNA.

This CDR3 has 15 residues. The germline gives CDR1 MDHEN, CDR2 SYDVKM. Trimming took off 5 bases at V and 2 bases at J, with 13 bases between the two ends. Generated by immunoSEQ multiplex PCR, the TCRdb table keeps only in-frame clones and is missing some. The repertoire holds 250,000 to 300,000 clones, with under 90% as singletons. Living in roughly 23 US areas, the participants were between roughly 18 and 89 years of age. Each participant's cohort was designated according to participant-reported clinical history. Recovery meant two consecutive negative NP/OP PCR tests, professional clearance, or resolved symptoms.

Sequenced sample: PBMCs or T cells enriched from blood (not recorded which). The TCR originated in a woman between 40 and 50 years old who had recovered from COVID-19. The chain is built from TRBV28 and TRBJ1-5; D perhaps matches TRBD1 (5 bases). DNA of the CDR3: TGTGCCAGCAGTCCATTGGGGGGGGGCAATCAGCCCCAGCATTTT. Translated, it gives CASSPLGGGNQPQHF.